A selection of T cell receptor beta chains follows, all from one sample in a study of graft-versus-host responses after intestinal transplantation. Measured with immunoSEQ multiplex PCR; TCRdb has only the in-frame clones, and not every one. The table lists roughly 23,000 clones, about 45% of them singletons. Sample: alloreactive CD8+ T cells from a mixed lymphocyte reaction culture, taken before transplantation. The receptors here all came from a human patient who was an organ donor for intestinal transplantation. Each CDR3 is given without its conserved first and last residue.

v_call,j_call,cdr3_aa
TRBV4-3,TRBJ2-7,ASSQVGVYEQY
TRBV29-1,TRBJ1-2,SAMTGTDYGYT
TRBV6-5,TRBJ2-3,ASGPPGLTTDTQY
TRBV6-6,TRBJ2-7,ASSYGSTSYEQY
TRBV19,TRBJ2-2,ASSIGLAVNTGELF
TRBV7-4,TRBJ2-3,ASSRAGPNTQY
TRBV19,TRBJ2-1,ASSMGGEQF
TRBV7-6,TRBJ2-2,ASSLQGAGELF
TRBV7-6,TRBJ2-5,ASSPGEETQY
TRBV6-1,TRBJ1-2,ASSSKTGDIYGYT
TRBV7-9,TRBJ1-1,ASSPVTGHTEAF
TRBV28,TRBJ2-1,ASSSNTGAQGSYNEQF
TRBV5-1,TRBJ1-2,ASSGPRVKADGYT
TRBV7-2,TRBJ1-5,ASSHLNQPQH
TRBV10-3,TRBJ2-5,AISDLLTSNGETQY
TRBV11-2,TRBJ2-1,ASSLGDPLNEQF
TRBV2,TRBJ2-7,ASTGWRKIYEQY
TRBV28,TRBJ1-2,ASSFVWGQALGGYT
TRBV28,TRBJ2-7,ASSLGQGLYYEQY
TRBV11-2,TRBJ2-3,ASSPLNQERWSDTQY
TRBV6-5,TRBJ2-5,ASSYTGTQETQY
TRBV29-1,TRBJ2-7,SVGPLGTYEQY
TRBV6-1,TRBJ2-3,ASSARGLTDTQY
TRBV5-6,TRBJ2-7,ASSSGTSGYEQY
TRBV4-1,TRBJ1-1,ASSQNTEAF
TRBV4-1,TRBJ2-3,ASSQVARDTDTQY
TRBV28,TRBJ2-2,ANTGELF
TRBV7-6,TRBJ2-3,ASSSMVGADTQY
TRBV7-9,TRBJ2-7,ASSLVGYEQY
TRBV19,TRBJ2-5,ASSTTSGSWSETQY
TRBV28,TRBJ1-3,ASRYAGSGNTIY
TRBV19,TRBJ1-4,NFGATNEKLF
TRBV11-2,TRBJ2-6,ASTGDPLGANVLT
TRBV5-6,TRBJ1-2,ASSPGQVSYGYT
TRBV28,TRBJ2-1,ASSFPGLAGGEQF
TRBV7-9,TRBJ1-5,ASSPTAYDQPQH
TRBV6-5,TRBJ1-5,ASSYNNNQPQH
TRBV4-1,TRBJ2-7,ASSPPDGSSYEQY
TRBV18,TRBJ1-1,ASSPAGGFTEAF
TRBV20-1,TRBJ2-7,SASTAGEQY
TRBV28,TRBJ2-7,ASSLGGSYEQY
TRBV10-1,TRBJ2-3,ASNRDRIRGN
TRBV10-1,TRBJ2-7,ASSECRPGATYEQY
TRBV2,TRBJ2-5,ASSLYRDSETQY
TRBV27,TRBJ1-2,ASSLDGGGGNYGYT
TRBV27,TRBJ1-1,ASSLRRISTPNFTRNTEAF
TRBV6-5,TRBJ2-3,ASTTEGDTQY
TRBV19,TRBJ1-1,ASSTARWGGEAF
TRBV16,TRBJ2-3,ASSQYGTEGEPDTQY
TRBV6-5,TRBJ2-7,ASSYSLALTYEQY
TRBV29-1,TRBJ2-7,SVRQDYEQY
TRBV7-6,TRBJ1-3,ASSLLGGSGNTIY
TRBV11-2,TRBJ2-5,ASSLQTGLGTQY
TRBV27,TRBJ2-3,ASSLTPSRPTDTQY
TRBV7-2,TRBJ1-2,ASSLGQGFYGYT
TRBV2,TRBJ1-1,ASSDSGAGDTEAF
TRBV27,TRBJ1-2,ASSSGRGGINYGYT
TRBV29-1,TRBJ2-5,SVDGPQYQETQY